These T cell receptor beta chains were read from a single sample in a study of OX40 agonist ivuxolimab in advanced cancers. The table came from immunoSEQ multiplex PCR; TCRdb's copy has only in-frame clones and leaves some out. The sample carries 30,000 to 40,000 clones, about nine tenths recorded once. This sample comprised CD4+ or CD8+ T cells sorted from blood, obtained in a trial of the OX40 agonist ivuxolimab. The receptor set was obtained from an adult with an advanced solid tumor such as melanoma, head and neck, liver or kidney cancer. Both conserved end residues are trimmed from each CDR3.

cdr3_length v_call cdr3_aa
9 TRBV6-5 ASTYRSGYT
11 TRBV6-1 ASSPRMTGELF
12 TRBV19 ATKTSGNTGELF
10 TRBV28 VTGQGAYEQY
13 TRBV19 ASRTTSGRPHEQF
12 TRBV7-9 ASSLRTDKVGYT
16 TRBV7-2 ASSLRAPDPGFGGELF
14 TRBV6-5 ASSYSTRPIIHEQY
15 TRBV19 ASSRKGAGSGANVLT
13 TRBV7-8 ASSTTNSGVEKLF
11 TRBV7-9 ASRPGGSEKLF
14 TRBV6-1 ASSEAGTADYYEQY
13 TRBV4-1 ASSQVGLATDTQY
12 TRBV6-6 ASRWTSGFYEQY
10 TRBV11-2 ASSSQSSEQY
14 TRBV5-1 ASSLGRETPTDTQY